This T cell receptor (beta chain) was found in a study of blood T cell repertoires in COVID-19. This table comes from immunoSEQ multiplex PCR, and its TCRdb copy is limited to in-frame clones, with some not included. The repertoire holds fewer than 300,000 clones, with 88% as singletons. The CDR3 has 16 residues. Germline CDR1 reads SGHAT; CDR2 reads FQDESV (reference sequence). With 4 bases removed from V and 7 bases from J, the gap between germline ends came to 17 bases. The sequence was obtained from a woman in her thirties or forties who had recovered from COVID-19. The sequenced sample consisted of peripheral blood. The chain has TRBV11-1 and TRBJ1-6; tentatively, D is TRBD1 (5 bases). CDR3 residues: CASSWAGTLPNSPLHF. The CDR3 nucleotides are TGTGCCAGCAGCTGGGCCGGGACTCTCCCAAATTCACCCCTCCACTTT.